The sample holds a few counts of the clone carrying this T cell receptor (beta chain). The CDR3 runs 19 residues. The germline V gene encodes CDR1 SGHAT and CDR2 FQNNGV. The V segment lost 2 bases and the J segment 5 bases; nucleotides outside the gene matches: 10. This sample was taken from a study of regulatory T cells in long-lasting Graves disease. Indicated time point: newly diagnosed GD, antithyroid drugs for less than 3 months. After RNA was extracted from PBMCs, the TCR library was made from it. Graves' disease was diagnosed by American Thyroid Association guidelines. The EDTA tubes were filled with around 9.2 milliliters of drawn peripheral blood. Construction of the TCR beta libraries employed iRepertoire HTBI primers in conjunction with Arm-PCR of CDR3 regions. MiXCR, applied by TCRdb to the multiplex PCR reads, yields one record per CDR3 protein. The data contain some 220,000 distinct CDR3 sequences, less than 20% of them singletons.

These data were also filed under a second study, of T cells in Graves' hyperthyroidism and ophthalmopathy. That work contributes: For Graves' hyperthyroidism to be stable, ophthalmopathy could not progress within 18 months.

The TCR comes from a woman aged 25 to 39 with Graves disease. The chain uses TRBV11-2 and TRBJ2-3; 16 nucleotides match TRBD2. The sequences come from peripheral blood mononuclear cells (PBMCs), collected at new diagnosis, from a patient treated with antithyroid drugs. The CDR3 spells CASSLRGTSGRAVLDTQYF. The CDR3 DNA follows: TGTGCCAGCAGCTTAAGAGGGACTAGCGGGAGGGCCGTTCTAGATACGCAGTATTTT.